The rows below give T cell receptor beta chains drawn from one sample of a study of blood T cells in healthy people across ages. TCRdb analysed the 5' RACE reads with MiXCR anew, one entry per CDR3 protein. The sample consists of 500,000 to 700,000 distinct CDR3 sequences, approximately 30% of them appearing once. Sequenced input: blood. The receptors stem from a woman older than 75 in good health. Each CDR3 is given with its conserved first and last residue. D genes are given only for firm matches. Part of the rows lack a size; the others show once, few, many or a class for expanded clones.

>.|.|TRBJ2-3|TRBV30
TGTGCCTGGAGTGGCGACGGGGCTAGCACAGATACGCAGTATTTT
CAWSGDGASTDTQYF
>.|many|TRBJ2-3|TRBV6-5
TGTGCCAGCAGTTATTCGCAGGGCCCCACAGATACGCAGTATTTT
CASSYSQGPTDTQYF
>.|.|TRBJ1-4|TRBV7-8
TGTGCCAGCAGCTTCGGGGGAGGTAATGAAAAACTGTTTTTT
CASSFGGGNEKLFF
>TRBD1|.|TRBJ2-5|TRBV29-1
TGCAGCGTCGAAACAGGGGGGCAAGAGACCCAGTACTTC
CSVETGGQETQYF
>TRBD2|.|TRBJ2-1|TRBV7-9
TGTGCCAGCAGCTTTTCCGGGACTAGCGGTATAAGCTCCTACAATGAGCAGTTCTTC
CASSFSGTSGISSYNEQFF
>.|.|TRBJ2-5|TRBV20-1
TGCAGTGCTCCCAAGTCGAGCGGAGCCTACAATGAGCAGTACTTC
CSAPKSSGAYNEQYF
>.|many|TRBJ2-7|TRBV7-2
TGTGCCAGCAGCCCATCGACAGGCTACGAGCAGTACTTC
CASSPSTGYEQYF
>TRBD1|many|TRBJ1-2|TRBV7-9
TGTGCCAGCAGCCGGACAGGCTCAGCTGGCTACACCTTC
CASSRTGSAGYTF
>.|many|TRBJ2-3|TRBV18
TGTGCCAGCTCACCATCGAGAGATACGCAGTATTTT
CASSPSRDTQYF
>.|.|TRBJ2-7|TRBV20-1
TGCAGTGCTAGCGAGGGTATGGCCTACGAGCAGTACTTC
CSASEGMAYEQYF
>.|few|TRBJ1-5|TRBV6-2/TRBV6-3
TGTGCCAGCAGGTACTGGGCAGGCAATCAGCCCCAGCATTTT
CASRYWAGNQPQHF
>.|.|TRBJ2-3|TRBV19
TGTGCCTCCGTCGGGGCAAGTGCAGATACGCAGTATTTT
CASVGASADTQYF
>TRBD1|many|TRBJ1-5|TRBV28
TGTGCCAGCAGCCCGCAGGGGGCCAGAGCCCAGCATTTT
CASSPQGARAQHF
>.|many|TRBJ1-5|TRBV12-3/TRBV12-4
TGTGCCAGCAGTTTGACCAATGGAGGTCAGCCCCAGCATTTT
CASSLTNGGQPQHF
>.|.|TRBJ2-7|TRBV9
TGTGCCAGCAGCGGTCCCAGGGGTGGCGAGCAGTACTTC
CASSGPRGGEQYF
>.|.|TRBJ1-1|TRBV2
TGTGCCAGCAGTGTGGGACCTGAAGCTTTCTTT
CASSVGPEAFF
>.|many|TRBJ2-3|TRBV7-2
TGTGCCAGCAGCTTCACCGGCGGATCAGATACGCAGTATTTT
CASSFTGGSDTQYF
>.|.|TRBJ2-7|TRBV20-1
TGCAGTGCTAGAGATTTAGAGGGGCTCAACTCCTACGAGCAGTACTTC
CSARDLEGLNSYEQYF
>.|.|TRBJ1-5|TRBV5-6
TGTGCCGGCAGCTTGGCCGCCCCAGGGCCTCAGCCCCAGCATTTT
CAGSLAAPGPQPQHF
>.|many|TRBJ1-1|TRBV10-3
TGTGCCATCTCGATCGGGGGAGGGAACACTGAAGCTTTCTTT
CAISIGGGNTEAFF
>TRBD1|many|TRBJ1-5|TRBV27
TGTGCCAGCAGTCTACAGGGGTTCAATCAGCCCCAGCATTTT
CASSLQGFNQPQHF
>.|many|TRBJ1-1|TRBV12-3/TRBV12-4
TGTGCCAGCAGACCCACAGGAGGGGGGCCGAACACTGAAGCTTTCTTT
CASRPTGGGPNTEAFF
>TRBD1|.|TRBJ1-1|TRBV4-2
TGTGCCAGCAGCTTTAGGGGGCAGAGCACTGAAGCTTTCTTT
CASSFRGQSTEAFF
>.|.|TRBJ2-7|TRBV25-1
TGTGTCAGCAGTCCGTCCTGGCGGGTGAATGAGCAGTACTTC
CVSSPSWRVNEQYF
>TRBD2|.|TRBJ2-5|TRBV7-9
TGTGCCAGCAGCTTGTGGAGACTAGCGGGAGAAGAGACCCAGTACTTC
CASSLWRLAGEETQYF
>TRBD2|many|TRBJ2-1|TRBV11-2
TGTGCCAGCTCTAGACGACGAGCGGGGGGCGACAATGAGCAGTTCTTC
CASSRRRAGGDNEQFF
>.|many|TRBJ2-5|TRBV7-9
TGTGCCAGCAGTACCCGACAGCTAGAGACCCAGTACTTC
CASSTRQLETQYF
>.|.|TRBJ2-3|TRBV7-9
TGTGCCAGCAGCTTAGCTGTGAGTTCGGGGGATACGCAGTATTTT
CASSLAVSSGDTQYF
>TRBD2|many|TRBJ2-5|TRBV7-3
TGTGCCAGCAGCCCAGCCGGGGGGACTGAGACCCAGTACTTC
CASSPAGGTETQYF
>TRBD1|few|TRBJ1-2|TRBV29-1
TGCAGCGCCGGTGGTGGGGGACAGTGGTCGGGGGGCTACACCTTC
CSAGGGGQWSGGYTF
>TRBD2|many|TRBJ2-5|TRBV10-3
TGTGCCATCAGTGAGTCCGGGACTAGCGGGGTGGAAGAGACCCAGTACTTC
CAISESGTSGVEETQYF
>.|many|TRBJ2-7|TRBV5-5
TGTGCCAGCAGCTTGGAAGGGGGAGAGACCTACGAGCAGTACTTC
CASSLEGGETYEQYF
>TRBD1|few|TRBJ1-5|TRBV6-2/TRBV6-3
TGTGCCACAGGGACAGGGCAAATTCAGCCCCAGCATTTT
CATGTGQIQPQHF
>.|many|TRBJ2-7|TRBV5-1
TGCGCCAGCAGCGCCACAACGGACGGCTCCTACGAGCAGTACTTC
CASSATTDGSYEQYF
>.|many|TRBJ1-2|TRBV7-9
TGTGCCAGCAGCTTAGACGGGGGAGCTAACTATGGCTACACCTTC
CASSLDGGANYGYTF
>.|many|TRBJ2-5|TRBV2
TGTGCCAGCAGACCATCGGGGGCGGGGGCTCAAGAGACCCAGTACTTC
CASRPSGAGAQETQYF